The sequence of this TCR beta chain was determined in a study of blood T cell repertoires in COVID-19. Study summary: Specimens from acute and convalescent COVID-19 originated in the United States, Italy and Spain. Sources were T cells, B-cell-depleted T cells, or PBMCs; the material itself was cDNA or gDNA.

The CDR3 has 12 residues. Between the trimmed V and J ends, which lost 5 bases and 1 base, there was a span of 3 bases. Participant age was roughly 18 to 90 years, and participants resided in 24 US areas. Clinical history reported by participants formed the basis on which cohorts were assigned. Using immunoSEQ multiplex PCR, the repertoire was profiled, and TCRdb retains in-frame clones only, with some absent. The data show about 330,000 clones, roughly 90% seen once. The sample comprised PBMCs or T cells enriched from blood (not recorded which). The clonotype comes from a woman aged 25 to 39 who had recovered from COVID-19. The gene calls are TRBV12-3 or TRBV12-4 and TRBJ2-1; no reliable D call. The CDR3 DNA reads TGTGCCAGCAGTCATTCCTACAATGAGCAGTTCTTC. It specifies CASSHSYNEQFF.